The rows below give T cell receptor beta chains drawn from one sample of a study of T cell changes during pregnancy in multiple sclerosis. Sequencing used immunoSEQ multiplex PCR; TCRdb keeps in-frame clones, though not all of them. The sample has tens of thousands of clones; over 80% are singletons. Sequencing was performed on peripheral blood, taken in the first trimester of pregnancy. The receptor set was obtained from a female donor with multiple sclerosis, enrolled in a pregnancy study. Both conserved end residues are part of each CDR3. D genes are given only for firm matches. Clone size is shown for a subset of rows, as once, few, many or a class of expanded clone.

>TRBD1|-|TRBV7-3|TRBJ2-6
CASSDTGTVPSGANVLTF
TGTGCCAGCAGCGACACGGGGACAGTTCCTTCTGGGGCCAACGTCCTGACTTTC
>-|-|TRBV6-5|TRBJ2-5
CASSYKGMGTQYF
TGTGCCAGCAGTTACAAGGGGATGGGGACCCAGTACTTC
>TRBD1|-|TRBV2|TRBJ1-1
CASRLTGDTEAFF
TGTGCCAGCAGACTTACAGGGGATACTGAAGCTTTCTTT
>-|-|TRBV7-9|TRBJ2-3
CASSRRALAHTQYF
TGTGCCAGCAGCCGGAGGGCCCTCGCTCATACGCAGTATTTT
>-|-|TRBV5-1|TRBJ2-1
CASSFRGGGNEQFF
TGCGCCAGCAGCTTTCGTGGGGGCGGTAATGAGCAGTTCTTC
>TRBD1|once|TRBV19|TRBJ1-1
CASSIGSRGIFTEAFF
TGTGCCAGTAGTATAGGGTCCAGGGGGATTTTCACTGAAGCTTTCTTT
>-|-|TRBV28|TRBJ2-1
CASSLSRAGRNEQFF
TGTGCCAGCAGTTTATCCAGGGCCGGGCGCAATGAGCAGTTCTTC
>-|-|TRBV27|TRBJ1-1
CASTPRPDRGTEAFF
TGTGCCAGCACCCCCAGGCCTGACCGAGGGACTGAAGCTTTCTTT
>TRBD1|-|TRBV19|TRBJ1-2
CASSATDRGRGYGYTF
TGTGCCAGTAGTGCTACCGACAGGGGAAGGGGCTATGGCTACACCTTC
>-|-|TRBV5-1|TRBJ1-3
CASSPEGNTIYF
TGCGCCAGCAGCCCGGAGGGAAACACCATATATTTT
>TRBD1|-|TRBV5-1|TRBJ2-3
CASSLAGTASTDTQYF
TGCGCCAGCAGCTTGGCCGGGACAGCTAGCACAGATACGCAGTATTTT
>TRBD1|-|TRBV29-1|TRBJ2-7
CSVGQGRYEQYF
TGCAGCGTTGGACAGGGGAGGTATGAGCAGTACTTC
>-|-|TRBV27|TRBJ2-1
CASTLRQNQFNEQFF
TGTGCCAGCACCTTACGCCAGAACCAATTTAATGAGCAGTTCTTC
>TRBD1|-|TRBV19|TRBJ2-7
CASSAGQGMRYEQYF
TGTGCCAGTAGTGCGGGACAGGGAATGCGGTACGAGCAGTACTTC
>-|-|TRBV7-9|TRBJ1-1
CASSYNPGGPNTEAFF
TGTGCCAGCAGCTACAACCCGGGGGGACCGAACACTGAAGCTTTCTTT
>-|-|TRBV9|TRBJ1-3
CASSVANRRDTIYF
TGTGCCAGCAGCGTAGCTAACCGGCGGGACACCATATATTTT
>TRBD2|-|TRBV6-1|TRBJ2-7
CASSTGTISYEQYF
TGTGCCAGCAGTACCGGGACTATCTCCTACGAGCAGTACTTC
>-|-|TRBV10-1|TRBJ2-7
CATSQGGDPYEQYF
TGCGCCACCTCCCAAGGAGGGGATCCGTACGAGCAGTACTTC
>-|-|TRBV10-2|TRBJ2-5
CASSESRALGYF
TGCGCCAGCAGTGAGTCGAGGGCCTTGGGGTACTTC
>-|-|TRBV4-2|TRBJ2-6
CASSQDAAASNGANVLTF
TGTGCCAGCAGCCAAGACGCGGCGGCCTCCAATGGGGCCAACGTCCTGACTTTC
>-|-|TRBV19|TRBJ2-1
CASTRGGLGYNEQFF
TGTGCCAGTACTAGGGGGGGGTTGGGCTACAATGAGCAGTTCTTC
>TRBD2|once|TRBV5-1|TRBJ2-7
CASSSGLAGVWEQYF
TGCGCCAGCAGCTCGGGACTAGCGGGAGTGTGGGAGCAGTACTTC
>TRBD2|once|TRBV9|TRBJ2-1
CASSVGLAGFTYNEQFF
TGTGCCAGCAGCGTGGGACTAGCGGGGTTCACCTACAATGAGCAGTTCTTC
>-|-|TRBV9|TRBJ2-3
CASSAAGTSTDTQYF
TGTGCCAGCAGCGCAGCGGGCACTAGCACAGATACGCAGTATTTT
>-|once|TRBV7-2|TRBJ2-7
CASSLANQPRDTREQYF
TGTGCCAGCAGCTTGGCGAACCAACCCCGGGACACTCGCGAGCAGTACTTC
>-|-|TRBV5-8|TRBJ1-1
CASSLQGRGAFF
TGTGCCAGCAGCTTGCAGGGCCGCGGAGCTTTCTTT
>TRBD1|-|TRBV15|TRBJ1-6
CATRTGYNSPLHF
TGTGCCACCCGGACAGGGTATAATTCACCCCTCCACTTT